Sequencing of this TCR beta chain was carried out in a study of regulatory T cells in long-lasting Graves disease (dated by TCRdb to about 2021). Background on the whole study: Persistent Graves' disease was defined as persistently positive TSH receptor autoantibodies together with antithyroid drug treatment for over 5 years. Persistent Graves' disease patients were compared with newly diagnosed Graves' disease patients by peripheral blood TCR sequencing and RNA sequencing. The study was registered as a clinical trial and conducted in China. TCR sequencing covered some 13 persistent and approximately 20 newly diagnosed Graves' disease patients, some 35 samples in total. Persistent Graves' disease patients in the clinical cohort had taken antithyroid drugs for roughly ten years on average. What the study reported, not specific to this receptor: Patients with persistent disease shared more public clonotypes (approximately 2,500) than newly diagnosed patients did (around 930). Persistent disease showed preferential use of TRBV28, TRBJ1-2 and TRBJ2-5, whereas newly diagnosed disease favored TRBV20-1 and TRBJ2-1. Sequencing and analysis were limited to the TCR beta chain. Compared with newly diagnosed patients, patients with persistent Graves' disease had lower TCR Shannon entropy and fewer highly expanded clones, which suggests clonal expansion. The authors acknowledged the small sample size as a limitation that may reduce accuracy. Only peripheral blood was studied, because thyroid tissue, the primary lesion, was inaccessible.

The intended sense of this specimen's time point label: persistent/refractory GD, antithyroid drugs over 5 years with positive TRAb. RNA was extracted from PBMCs in TRIzol for both TCR sequencing and RNA sequencing. The diagnosis of Graves' disease was made according to American Thyroid Association guidelines. Patients were recruited from an endocrinology department in Xi'an, China. Each patient gave roughly 8.4 milliliters of peripheral blood, collected in an EDTA anticoagulant tube. PBMCs were isolated by Ficoll Paque Plus density gradient separation without further T cell sorting. An Agilent 2100 Bioanalyzer and agarose gel were used to check RNA quality, and a NanoDrop 2000 was used to measure RNA concentration. Receptors were amplified or captured by multiplex PCR. Sequencing was carried out with an Illumina HiSeq 4000. CDR3 regions were amplified by Arm-PCR with iRepertoire HTBI primers to construct TCR beta libraries. Before sequencing, the PCR products underwent gel purification. The study's own analysis went as follows. Gene usage analysis of CDR3 amino acid clonotypes relied on the 55 to 80 TRBV and 12 to 15 TRBJ segments identified across samples. COPE and FqMerger were used to merge the filtered high-quality paired reads into contigs. Contigs were aligned with BLAST to IMGT TRBV, TRBD and TRBJ reference genes, and CDR3 was defined per IMGT. Any clonotype with a frequency above 0.1% was counted as a highly expanded clone. Shannon entropy was used to measure repertoire diversity, and the Gini coefficient was used to measure V-J evenness. A clonotype was considered public if more than one individual shared it. TCRdb reanalyzed the raw reads on its own, using fastp at Q25 for trimming and MiXCR for clone calling, and kept in-frame beta chains. Merged by CDR3 protein, the rows form single entries marked with the most common genes and DNA. These V and J calls rely on TCRdb rather than the paper's analysis. The sample table lists hundreds of thousands of distinct CDR3 sequences, 25% to 35% of them with a count of one. The ten most abundant clones make up around 42% of the sample.

The germline V gene (reference sequence) sets CDR1 to MNHEY and CDR2 to SMNVEV. The germline ends are 5 bases apart after V is trimmed by 0 bases and J by 3 bases. The CDR3 numbers 13 residues from cysteine through phenylalanine. Solely the CDR3 DNA is kept, with 39 bases framed from the first base. As concerns this clonotype: This clone's antigen is unknown. This may stem from a read error, because a much larger clone lies one nucleotide away.

The material sequenced was peripheral blood mononuclear cells (PBMCs), taken when the disease was refractory, from a patient treated with antithyroid drugs. The sequence was collected from a female donor with Graves disease. The sequence is built from TRBV27 and TRBJ1-1; the D segment cannot be called with confidence. CDR3 protein: CASSLSWDTEAFF. The sequenced DNA: TGTGCCAGCAGTTTATCCTGGGACACTGAAGCTTTCTTT.